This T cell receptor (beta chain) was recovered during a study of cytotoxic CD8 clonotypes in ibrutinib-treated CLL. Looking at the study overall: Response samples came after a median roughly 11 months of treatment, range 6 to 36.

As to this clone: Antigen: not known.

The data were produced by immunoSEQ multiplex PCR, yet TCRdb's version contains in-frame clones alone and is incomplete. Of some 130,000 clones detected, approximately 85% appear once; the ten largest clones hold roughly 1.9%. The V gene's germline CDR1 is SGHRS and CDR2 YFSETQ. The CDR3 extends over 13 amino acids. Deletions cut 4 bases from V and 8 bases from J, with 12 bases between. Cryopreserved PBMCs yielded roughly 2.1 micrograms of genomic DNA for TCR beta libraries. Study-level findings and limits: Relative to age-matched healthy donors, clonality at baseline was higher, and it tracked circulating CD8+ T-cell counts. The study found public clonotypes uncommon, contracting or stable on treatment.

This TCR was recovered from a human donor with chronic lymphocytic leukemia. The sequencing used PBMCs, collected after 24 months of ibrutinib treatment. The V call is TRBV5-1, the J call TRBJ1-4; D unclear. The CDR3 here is CASSPPAEEKLFF. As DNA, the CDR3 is TGCGCCAGCAGCCCCCCGGCGGAGGAAAAACTGTTTTTT.